Listed here is a single TCR beta chain. CDR3 size: 12 residues. The ends were cut back, 5 bases at V and 7 bases at J, with 11 bases in the middle. CDR1 is MDHEN and CDR2 is SYDVKM in the germline V gene. Data came from immunoSEQ multiplex PCR; TCRdb stores just in-frame clones and leaves some out. The data show about 260,000 clones, 85% to 90% seen once. The data were obtained in a study of blood T cell repertoires in COVID-19. The origin of this receptor is a man aged 18 to 29 with active or convalescent COVID-19. The sample consisted of peripheral blood. V is TRBV28 and J is TRBJ1-1; D unresolved. Here the CDR3 DNA reads TGTGCCAGCAGTCAATGGGGAGTTGAAGCTTTCTTT. Translated: CASSQWGVEAFF. Full variable domain (rest looked up from reference TRBV28 and TRBJ1-1): DVKVTQSSRYLVKRTGEKVFLECVQDMDHENMFWYRQDPGLGLRLIYFSYDVKMKEKGDIPEGYSVSREKKERFSLILESASTNQTSMYLCASSQWGVEAFFGQGTRLTVV.